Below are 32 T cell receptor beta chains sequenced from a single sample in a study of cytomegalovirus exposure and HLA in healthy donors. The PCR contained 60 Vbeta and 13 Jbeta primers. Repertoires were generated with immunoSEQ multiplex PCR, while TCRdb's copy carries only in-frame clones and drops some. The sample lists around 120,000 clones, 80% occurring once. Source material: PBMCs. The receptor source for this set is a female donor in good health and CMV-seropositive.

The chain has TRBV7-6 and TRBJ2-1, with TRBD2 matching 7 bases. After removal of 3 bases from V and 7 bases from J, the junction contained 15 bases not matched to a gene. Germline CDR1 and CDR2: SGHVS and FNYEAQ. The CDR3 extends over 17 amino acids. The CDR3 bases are TGTGCCAGCAGCTTTAATGGAGGAGCGGGGAGGGCAAATGAGCAGTTCTTC. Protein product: CASSFNGGAGRANEQFF. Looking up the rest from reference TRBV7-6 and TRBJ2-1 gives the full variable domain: GAGVSQSPRYKVTKRGQDVALRCDPISGHVSLYWYRQALGQGPEFLTYFNYEAQQDKSGLPNDRFSAERPEGSISTLTIQRTEQRDSAMYRCASSFNGGAGRANEQFFGPGTRLTVL.

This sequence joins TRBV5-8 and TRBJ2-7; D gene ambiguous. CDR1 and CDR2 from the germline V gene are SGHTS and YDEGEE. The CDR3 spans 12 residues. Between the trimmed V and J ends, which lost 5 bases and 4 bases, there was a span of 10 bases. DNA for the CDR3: TGTGCCAGCAGTGAGAGTTTATACGAGCAGTACTTC. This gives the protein CASSESLYEQYF.

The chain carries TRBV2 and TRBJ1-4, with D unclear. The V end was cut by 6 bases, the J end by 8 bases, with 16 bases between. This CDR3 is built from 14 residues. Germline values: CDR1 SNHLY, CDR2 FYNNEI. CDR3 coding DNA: TGTGCCAGCAGGGAGACGTCAGTAAGGGAAAAACTGTTTTTT. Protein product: CASRETSVREKLFF.

In nucleotides, the CDR3 is TGCGCCAGCAGCCAGATCTCCGGGGAGCTGTTTTTT. Protein: CASSQISGELFF. The V call is TRBV5-1, the J call TRBJ2-2; no clear D gene. V was trimmed by 4 bases and J by 6 bases, leaving 7 bases between them. The CDR3 extends over 12 amino acids. Germline V lookup: CDR1 SGHRS, CDR2 YFSETQ.

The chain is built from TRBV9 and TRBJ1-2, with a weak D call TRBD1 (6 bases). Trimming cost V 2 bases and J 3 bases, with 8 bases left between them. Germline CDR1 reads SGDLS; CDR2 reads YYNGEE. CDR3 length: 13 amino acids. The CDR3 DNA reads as TGTGCCAGCAGCGTTCAGGGGCACTATGGCTACACCTTC. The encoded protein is CASSVQGHYGYTF.

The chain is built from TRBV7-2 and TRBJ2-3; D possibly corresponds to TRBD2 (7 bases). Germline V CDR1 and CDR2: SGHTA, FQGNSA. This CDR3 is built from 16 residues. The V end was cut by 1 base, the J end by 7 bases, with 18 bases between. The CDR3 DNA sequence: TGTGCCAGCAGCTTAGAGGCGGGGGCCCCCTCTAATACGCAGTATTTT. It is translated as CASSLEAGAPSNTQYF.

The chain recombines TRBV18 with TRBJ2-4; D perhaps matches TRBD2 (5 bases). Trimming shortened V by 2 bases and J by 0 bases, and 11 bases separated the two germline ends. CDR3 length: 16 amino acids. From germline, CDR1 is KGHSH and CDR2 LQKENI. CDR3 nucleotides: TGTGCCAGCTCACCAGGAGGCTCCCTAGCCAAAAACATTCAGTACTTC. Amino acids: CASSPGGSLAKNIQYF. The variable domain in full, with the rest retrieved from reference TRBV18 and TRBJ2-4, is NAGVMQNPRHLVRRRGQEARLRCSPMKGHSHVYWYRQLPEEGLKFMVYLQKENIIDESGMPKERFSAEFPKEGPSILRIQQVVRGDSAAYFCASSPGGSLAKNIQYFGAGTRLSVL.

The CDR3 nucleotides read TGTGCCTGGAGTGTACGACAGGGGAAGGAAAAACTGTTTTTT. Translated, it gives CAWSVRQGKEKLFF. The rearrangement links TRBV30 to TRBJ1-4; TRBD1 agrees at 8 bases. CDR3 length: 14 residues. Germline lookup yields CDR1 GTSNPN and CDR2 SVGIG (reference sequence). V lost 0 bases and J lost 8; bases outside the gene matches: 5.

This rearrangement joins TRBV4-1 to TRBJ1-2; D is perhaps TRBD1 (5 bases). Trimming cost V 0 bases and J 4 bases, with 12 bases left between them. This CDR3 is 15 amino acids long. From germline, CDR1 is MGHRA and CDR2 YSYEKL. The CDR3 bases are TGCGCCAGCAGCCAAGATGCAGGGTTTGCCTATGGCTACACCTTC. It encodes CASSQDAGFAYGYTF.

As DNA, the CDR3 is TGTGCCAGCAGCTTTGGACTAGCGGGGAGCACAGATACGCAGTATTTT. Protein sequence: CASSFGLAGSTDTQYF. The rearrangement links TRBV7-3 to TRBJ2-3, with 12 bases lining up with TRBD2. The CDR3 contains 16 residues. V lost 3 bases to trimming and J lost 0 bases; unmatched junction nucleotides: 1. Per the germline V gene, CDR1 is SGHTA and CDR2 is FQGTGA.

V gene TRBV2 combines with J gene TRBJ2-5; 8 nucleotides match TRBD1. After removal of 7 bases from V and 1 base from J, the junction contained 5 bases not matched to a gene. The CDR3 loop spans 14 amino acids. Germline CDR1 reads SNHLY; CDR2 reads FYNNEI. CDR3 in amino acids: CASTWTGSQETQYF. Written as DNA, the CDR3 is TGTGCCAGCACATGGACAGGGAGCCAAGAGACCCAGTACTTC.

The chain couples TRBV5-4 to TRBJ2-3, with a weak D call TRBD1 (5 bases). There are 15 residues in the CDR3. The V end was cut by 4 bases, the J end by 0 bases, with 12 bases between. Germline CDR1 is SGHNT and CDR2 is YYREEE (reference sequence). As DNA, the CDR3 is TGTGCCAGCAGCCCAACCGACAGTAGCACAGATACGCAGTATTTT. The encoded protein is CASSPTDSSTDTQYF.

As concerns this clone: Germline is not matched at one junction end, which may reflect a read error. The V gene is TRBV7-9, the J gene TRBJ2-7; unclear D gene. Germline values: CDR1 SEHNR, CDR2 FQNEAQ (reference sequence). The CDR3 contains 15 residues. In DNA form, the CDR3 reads TGTTCCAGCAGCTTAGTGTCCGGAGTAGTACACGAGCAGTACTTC. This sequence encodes CSSSLVSGVVHEQYF.

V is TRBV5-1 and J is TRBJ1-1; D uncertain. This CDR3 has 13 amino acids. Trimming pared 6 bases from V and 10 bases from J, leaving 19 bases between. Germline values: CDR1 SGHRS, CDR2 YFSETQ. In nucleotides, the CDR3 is TGCGCCAGCACCAACTCATACGGGGAAGGAGCTTTCTTT. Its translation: CASTNSYGEGAFF.

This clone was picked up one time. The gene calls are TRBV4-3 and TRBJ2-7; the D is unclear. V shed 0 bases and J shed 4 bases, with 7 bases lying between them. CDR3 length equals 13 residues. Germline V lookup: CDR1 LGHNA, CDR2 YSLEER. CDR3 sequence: CASSQDVGYEQYF. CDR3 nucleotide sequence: TGCGCCAGCAGCCAAGATGTCGGTTACGAGCAGTACTTC.

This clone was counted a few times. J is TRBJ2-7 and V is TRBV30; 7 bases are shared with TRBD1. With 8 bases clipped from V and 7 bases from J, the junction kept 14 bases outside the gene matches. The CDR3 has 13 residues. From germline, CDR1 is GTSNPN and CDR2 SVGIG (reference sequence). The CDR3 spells CAGSGQWAFEQYF. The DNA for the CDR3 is TGTGCCGGCTCGGGACAGTGGGCCTTTGAGCAGTACTTC.

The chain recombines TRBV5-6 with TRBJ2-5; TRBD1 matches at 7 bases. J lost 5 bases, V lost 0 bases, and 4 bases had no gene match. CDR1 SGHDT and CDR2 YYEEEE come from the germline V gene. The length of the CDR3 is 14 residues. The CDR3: CASSLVRGSETQYF. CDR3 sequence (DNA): TGTGCCAGCAGCTTGGTCAGGGGGTCGGAGACCCAGTACTTC.

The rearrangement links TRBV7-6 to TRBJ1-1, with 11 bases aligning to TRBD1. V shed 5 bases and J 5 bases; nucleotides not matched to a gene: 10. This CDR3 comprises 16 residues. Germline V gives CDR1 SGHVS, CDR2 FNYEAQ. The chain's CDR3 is CASSLGQGAIGTEAFF. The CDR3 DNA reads TGTGCCAGCAGCCTAGGACAGGGGGCGATTGGGACTGAAGCTTTCTTT. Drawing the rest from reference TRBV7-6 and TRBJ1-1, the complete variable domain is GAGVSQSPRYKVTKRGQDVALRCDPISGHVSLYWYRQALGQGPEFLTYFNYEAQQDKSGLPNDRFSAERPEGSISTLTIQRTEQRDSAMYRCASSLGQGAIGTEAFFGQGTRLTVV.

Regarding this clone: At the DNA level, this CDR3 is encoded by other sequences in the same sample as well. The CDR3 spells CASSLTGGRETQYF. Here the CDR3 DNA reads TGCGCCAGCAGTCTTACAGGGGGTCGAGAGACCCAGTACTTC. V gene TRBV5-1 combines with J gene TRBJ2-5; 8 bases map to TRBD1. Germline lookup yields CDR1 SGHRS and CDR2 YFSETQ. The CDR3 covers 14 residues. V gave up 5 bases and J gave up 4 bases; unmatched junction bases: 7.

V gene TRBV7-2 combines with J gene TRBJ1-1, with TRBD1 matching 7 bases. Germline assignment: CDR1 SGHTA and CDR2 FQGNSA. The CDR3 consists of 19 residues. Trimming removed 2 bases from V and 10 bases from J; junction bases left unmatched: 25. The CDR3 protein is CASSLPRDSGATRWRGAFF. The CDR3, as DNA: TGTGCCAGCAGCTTACCCCGGGACAGCGGAGCAACTCGGTGGCGGGGAGCTTTCTTT.

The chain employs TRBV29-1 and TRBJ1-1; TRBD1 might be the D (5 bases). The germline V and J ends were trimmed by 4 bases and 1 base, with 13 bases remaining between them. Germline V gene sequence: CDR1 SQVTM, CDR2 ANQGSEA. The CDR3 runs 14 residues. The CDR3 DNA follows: TGCAGCGTTGTGGAGGGGTCGGGGAACACTGAAGCTTTCTTT. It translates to CSVVEGSGNTEAFF.

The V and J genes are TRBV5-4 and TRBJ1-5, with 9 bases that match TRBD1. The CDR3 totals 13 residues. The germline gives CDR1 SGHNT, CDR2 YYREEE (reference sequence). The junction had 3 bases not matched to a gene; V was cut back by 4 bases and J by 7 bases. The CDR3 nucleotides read TGTGCCAGCAGCACGGGACAGGGACAGCCCCAGCATTTT. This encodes CASSTGQGQPQHF.

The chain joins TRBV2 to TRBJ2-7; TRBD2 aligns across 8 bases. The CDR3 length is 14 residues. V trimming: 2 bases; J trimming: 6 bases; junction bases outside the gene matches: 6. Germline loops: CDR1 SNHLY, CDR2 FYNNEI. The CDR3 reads CASSELGGAVEQYF. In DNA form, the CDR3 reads TGTGCCAGCAGTGAACTCGGGGGGGCTGTCGAGCAGTACTTC. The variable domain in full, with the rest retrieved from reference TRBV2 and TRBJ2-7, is EPEVTQTPSHQVTQMGQEVILRCVPISNHLYFYWYRQILGQKVEFLVSFYNNEISEKSEIFDDQFSVERPDGSNFTLKIRSTKLEDSAMYFCASSELGGAVEQYFGPGTRLTVT.

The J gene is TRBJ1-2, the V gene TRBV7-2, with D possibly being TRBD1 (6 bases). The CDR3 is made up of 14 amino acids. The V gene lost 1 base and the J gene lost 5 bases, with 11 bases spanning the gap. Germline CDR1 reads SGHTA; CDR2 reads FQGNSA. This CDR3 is CASSLGTAKYGYTF. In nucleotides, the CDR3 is TGTGCCAGCAGCTTAGGGACAGCAAAATATGGCTACACCTTC.

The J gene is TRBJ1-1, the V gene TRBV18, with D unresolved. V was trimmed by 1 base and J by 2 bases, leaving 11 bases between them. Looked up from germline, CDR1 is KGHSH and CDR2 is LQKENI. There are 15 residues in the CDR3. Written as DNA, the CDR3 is TGTGCCAGCTCACCACAGTTGGGCATAAACACTGAAGCTTTCTTT. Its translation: CASSPQLGINTEAFF.

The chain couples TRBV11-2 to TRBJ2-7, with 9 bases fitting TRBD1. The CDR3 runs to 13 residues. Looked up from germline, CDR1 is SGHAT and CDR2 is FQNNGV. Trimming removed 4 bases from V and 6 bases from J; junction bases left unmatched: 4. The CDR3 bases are TGTGCCAGCAGCTCGGGACAGGGCCGCGAGCAGTACTTC. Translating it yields CASSSGQGREQYF. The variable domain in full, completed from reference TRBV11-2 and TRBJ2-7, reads EAGVAQSPRYKIIEKRQSVAFWCNPISGHATLYWYQQILGQGPKLLIQFQNNGVVDDSQLPKDRFSAERLKGVDSTLKIQPAKLEDSAVYLCASSSGQGREQYFGPGTRLTVT.

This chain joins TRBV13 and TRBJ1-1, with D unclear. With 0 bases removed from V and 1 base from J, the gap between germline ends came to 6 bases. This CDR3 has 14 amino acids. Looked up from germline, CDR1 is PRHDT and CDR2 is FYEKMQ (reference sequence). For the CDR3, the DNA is TGTGCCAGCAGCTTAGGGTGGGCGAACACTGAAGCTTTCTTT. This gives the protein CASSLGWANTEAFF.

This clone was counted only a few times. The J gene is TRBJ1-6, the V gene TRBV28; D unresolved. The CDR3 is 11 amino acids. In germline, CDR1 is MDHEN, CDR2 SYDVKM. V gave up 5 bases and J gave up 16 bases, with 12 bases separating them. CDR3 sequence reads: CASSEEYTLHF. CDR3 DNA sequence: TGTGCCAGCAGTGAAGAGTATACGCTCCACTTT.

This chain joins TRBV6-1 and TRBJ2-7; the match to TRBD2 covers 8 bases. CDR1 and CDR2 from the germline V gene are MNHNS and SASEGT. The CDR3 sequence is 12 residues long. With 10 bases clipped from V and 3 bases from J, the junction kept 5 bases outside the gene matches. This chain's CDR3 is CATGGAVYEQYF. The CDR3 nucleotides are TGTGCCACCGGGGGGGCGGTCTACGAGCAGTACTTC.

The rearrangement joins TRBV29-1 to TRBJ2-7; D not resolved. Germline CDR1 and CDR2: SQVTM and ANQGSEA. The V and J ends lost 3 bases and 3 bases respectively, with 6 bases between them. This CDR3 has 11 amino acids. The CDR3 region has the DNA TGCAGCGTTGAGCAGTTCTACGAGCAGTACTTC. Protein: CSVEQFYEQYF.

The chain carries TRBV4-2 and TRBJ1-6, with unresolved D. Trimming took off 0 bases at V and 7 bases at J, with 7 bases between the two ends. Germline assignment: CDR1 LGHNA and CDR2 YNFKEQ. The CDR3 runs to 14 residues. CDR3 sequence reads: CASSQDNRNSPLHF. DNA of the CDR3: TGTGCCAGCAGCCAAGATAATCGGAATTCACCCCTCCACTTT.

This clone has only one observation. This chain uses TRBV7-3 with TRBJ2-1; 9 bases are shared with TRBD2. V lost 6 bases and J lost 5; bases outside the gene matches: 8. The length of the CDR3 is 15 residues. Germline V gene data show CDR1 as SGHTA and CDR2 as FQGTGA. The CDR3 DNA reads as TGTGCCAGCAGACAAGGGACTAGCAGTGACAATGAGCAGTTCTTC. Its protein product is CASRQGTSSDNEQFF.